The clone carrying this TCR beta chain was recorded a few times. Its target is not known. Arm-PCR with iRepertoire HTBI primers amplified the CDR3 regions for these TCR beta libraries. TCRdb passed the multiplex PCR reads through MiXCR, listing each CDR3 protein once. The sample lists about half a million distinct CDR3 sequences, about 12% occurring once. The CDR3 contains 15 residues. The J segment lost 5 bases and the V segment lost 8 bases, leaving 11 bases of the junction unmatched. The germline V gene has CDR1 MNHNS and CDR2 SASEGT. This sample's time point: newly diagnosed GD, antithyroid drugs for less than 3 months. The TCR library was made from RNA that had been extracted from PBMCs in TRIzol. The authors diagnosed Graves' disease using American Thyroid Association guidelines. This specimen belongs to a study of regulatory T cells in long-lasting Graves disease. Study outcomes and limitations: TCR diversity was lower in persistent than newly diagnosed Graves' disease.

These same data were also listed under a study on T cells in Graves' hyperthyroidism and ophthalmopathy.

V is TRBV6-1 and J is TRBJ2-3; 9 bases match TRBD2. The specimen comprised peripheral blood mononuclear cells (PBMCs), sampled at new diagnosis, from a patient treated with antithyroid drugs. This receptor was identified in a woman aged 30 to 39 with Graves disease. The CDR3 DNA is TGTGCCAGCGGGCGGGGGGGGCCCCCCAAAGATACGCAGTATTTT. This translates into CASGRGGPPKDTQYF.